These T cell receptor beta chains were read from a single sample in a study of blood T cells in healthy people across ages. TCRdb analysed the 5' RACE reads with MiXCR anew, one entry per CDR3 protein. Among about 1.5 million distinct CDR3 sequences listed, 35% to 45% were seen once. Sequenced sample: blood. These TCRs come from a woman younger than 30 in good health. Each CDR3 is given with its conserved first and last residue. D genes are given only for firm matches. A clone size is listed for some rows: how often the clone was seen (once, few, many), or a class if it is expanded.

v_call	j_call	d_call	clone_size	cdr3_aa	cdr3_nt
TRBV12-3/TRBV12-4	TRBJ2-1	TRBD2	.	CASMVVRSSGGRHSYNEQFF	TGTGCCAGCATGGTCGTTCGGTCTAGCGGGGGCCGACACTCCTACAATGAGCAGTTCTTC
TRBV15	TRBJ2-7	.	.	CATSFTTTANEQYF	TGTGCCACCAGCTTCACGACTACGGCGAACGAGCAGTACTTC
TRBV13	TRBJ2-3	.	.	CASSADHLITDTQYF	TGTGCCAGCAGCGCGGACCACCTTATCACAGATACGCAGTATTTT
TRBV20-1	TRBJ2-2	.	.	CSAYLGGGTGELFF	TGCAGTGCATATCTGGGAGGGGGCACCGGGGAGCTGTTTTTT
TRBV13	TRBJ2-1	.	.	CASSIKGSYNEQFF	TGTGCCAGCAGCATCAAGGGGTCCTACAATGAGCAGTTCTTC
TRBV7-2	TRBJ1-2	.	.	CASSPDSGGYGYTF	TGTGCCAGCAGCCCTGACAGCGGTGGATATGGCTACACCTTC
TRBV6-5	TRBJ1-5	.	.	CACSRTRGENQPQHF	TGTGCCTGCAGTCGGACGAGAGGGGAGAATCAGCCCCAGCATTTT
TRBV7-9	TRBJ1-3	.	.	CASKGLSGNTIYF	TGTGCCAGCAAGGGCCTCTCTGGAAACACCATATATTTT
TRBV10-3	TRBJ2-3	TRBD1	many	CAISDWTGNTDTQYF	TGTGCCATCAGTGACTGGACAGGGAACACAGATACGCAGTATTTT
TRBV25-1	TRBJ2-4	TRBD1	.	CASSDSQGALAKNIQYF	TGTGCCAGCAGTGACTCACAGGGGGCTCTAGCCAAAAACATTCAGTACTTC
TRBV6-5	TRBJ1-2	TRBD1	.	CASRTLATGGWGYTF	TGTGCCAGCAGAACCCTGGCGACAGGGGGCTGGGGCTACACCTTC
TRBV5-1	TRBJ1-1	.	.	CASISANTEAFF	TGCGCCAGCATATCGGCCAACACTGAAGCTTTCTTT
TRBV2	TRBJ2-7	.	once	CASSEVGERIYEQYF	TGTGCCAGCAGTGAAGTTGGAGAGAGAATTTACGAGCAGTACTTC
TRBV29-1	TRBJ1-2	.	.	CSVEEGPPTLHGYTF	TGCAGCGTTGAAGAGGGACCTCCGACCCTCCATGGCTACACCTTC
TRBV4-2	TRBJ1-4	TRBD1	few	CASSQGGQGGEKLFF	TGTGCCAGCAGCCAAGGGGGACAGGGCGGCGAAAAACTGTTTTTT
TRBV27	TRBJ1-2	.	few	CASRARGNYGYTF	TGTGCCAGCAGGGCCAGGGGAAACTATGGCTACACCTTC
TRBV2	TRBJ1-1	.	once	CARSATGMNTEAFF	TGTGCCAGATCGGCGACAGGTATGAACACTGAAGCTTTCTTT
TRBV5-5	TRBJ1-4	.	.	CASSYRDEKLFF	TGTGCCAGCAGCTATCGGGATGAAAAACTGTTTTTT
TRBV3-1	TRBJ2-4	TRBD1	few	CASSHAGGYGKNIQYF	TGTGCCAGCAGCCATGCAGGGGGCTATGGCAAAAACATTCAGTACTTC
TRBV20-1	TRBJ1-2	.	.	CSARHVDYTF	TGCAGTGCTAGACACGTGGACTACACCTTC
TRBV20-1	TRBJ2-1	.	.	CSVVPPNSKSEQFF	TGCAGTGTCGTCCCCCCTAATTCAAAGAGTGAGCAGTTCTTC
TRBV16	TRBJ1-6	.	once	CASSQTTGSYNSPLHF	TGTGCCAGCAGCCAAACAACAGGGTCCTATAATTCACCCCTCCACTTT
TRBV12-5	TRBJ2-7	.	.	CASGFIRDEQYF	TGTGCTAGTGGTTTTATACGCGACGAGCAGTACTTC
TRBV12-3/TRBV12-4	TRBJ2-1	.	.	CASSFSLSYNEQFF	TGTGCCAGCAGTTTCTCCCTTTCCTACAATGAGCAGTTCTTC
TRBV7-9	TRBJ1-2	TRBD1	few	CASSTYRGPGRGYTF	TGTGCCAGCAGCACCTACAGGGGGCCGGGGAGGGGCTACACCTTC